This T cell receptor (beta chain) was sequenced in a study of beta chain features in type 1 diabetes. Overall study findings and caveats: Significant though moderate, a shortening of TCRB CDR3s appeared in all four CD4+ subsets of Type 1 diabetes patients.

This clone has just a few counts. Its antigen is still unknown. Since all of the isolated RNA was reverse transcribed, expressed TCRB transcripts were what got sequenced. Only in-frame clones appear in the TCRdb table, and some are missing; sequencing was by immunoSEQ multiplex PCR. The sample shows hundreds of thousands of clones, about an eighth of them seen only once. What was sequenced was naive CD4+ T cells from blood. This TCR derives from a man between 18 and 29 years old with type 1 diabetes.

CDR3 bases: TGTGCAACCCGACTAGCGGTTTACAATGAGCAGTTCTTC. Its protein product is CATRLAVYNEQFF. This sequence joins TRBV2 and TRBJ2-1; TRBD2 aligns across 9 bases. The CDR3 is 13 residues long. From germline, CDR1 is SNHLY and CDR2 FYNNEI.